This is a list of T cell receptor beta chains from one sample in a study of cytomegalovirus exposure and HLA in healthy donors. Repertoires were generated with immunoSEQ multiplex PCR, while TCRdb's copy carries only in-frame clones and drops some. The data contain approximately 150,000 clones, approximately 68% of them singletons. Specimen: PBMCs. These receptors came from a man aged 55 to 70 in good health and CMV-seronegative. Both conserved end residues are part of each CDR3. Fields, in order: CDR3 DNA, CDR3 protein, J gene, V gene, CDR3 length, D gene, clone size. The D gene is left open where the match is weak. Where a row states a size, it is once, few, many or the class of an expanded clone; other rows omit it.

cdr3_nt: TGCGCCAGCAGTGAGTCAGGGGGCGAGCAGTACTTC
cdr3_aa: CASSESGGEQYF
j_call: TRBJ2-7
v_call: TRBV10-1
cdr3_length: 12
d_call: NA
clone_size: NA

cdr3_nt: TGTGCCAGCAGTCCGACCAGCGGGAGGCGAAACACCGGGGAGCTGTTTTTT
cdr3_aa: CASSPTSGRRNTGELFF
j_call: TRBJ2-2
v_call: TRBV28
cdr3_length: 17
d_call: TRBD2
clone_size: NA

cdr3_nt: TGTGCCTGGGACAGGGGAGGGTATAGCAATCAGCCCCAGCATTTT
cdr3_aa: CAWDRGGYSNQPQHF
j_call: TRBJ1-5
v_call: TRBV30
cdr3_length: 15
d_call: TRBD1
clone_size: NA

cdr3_nt: TGTGCCAGCAGTGCGCCAGGCTCCTACGAGCAGTACTTC
cdr3_aa: CASSAPGSYEQYF
j_call: TRBJ2-7
v_call: TRBV2
cdr3_length: 13
d_call: NA
clone_size: NA

cdr3_nt: TGTGCCAGCAGTCTTACCCCTAGCGGGAGATTCTACGAGCAGTACTTC
cdr3_aa: CASSLTPSGRFYEQYF
j_call: TRBJ2-7
v_call: TRBV27
cdr3_length: 16
d_call: TRBD2
clone_size: NA

cdr3_nt: TGTGCCAGCAGTGAAGCGGGGTACAGGGAGGGCTACGAGCAGTACTTC
cdr3_aa: CASSEAGYREGYEQYF
j_call: TRBJ2-7
v_call: TRBV2
cdr3_length: 16
d_call: NA
clone_size: NA

cdr3_nt: TGCAGCGTTGAAAGGCAGGGGGGTAACACTGAAGCTTTCTTT
cdr3_aa: CSVERQGGNTEAFF
j_call: TRBJ1-1
v_call: TRBV29-1
cdr3_length: 14
d_call: TRBD1
clone_size: NA

cdr3_nt: TGTGCCAGCAGCGTAGGACAGGGAGAGACCCAGTACTTC
cdr3_aa: CASSVGQGETQYF
j_call: TRBJ2-5
v_call: TRBV9
cdr3_length: 13
d_call: TRBD1
clone_size: NA

cdr3_nt: TGTGCCAGCAGCATAGGACAGGGAGGTAAGAGCTCCTACAATGAGCAGTTCTTC
cdr3_aa: CASSIGQGGKSSYNEQFF
j_call: TRBJ2-1
v_call: TRBV5-5
cdr3_length: 18
d_call: TRBD1
clone_size: once

cdr3_nt: TGTGCCAGCAGCGTGGGGGGGACAGATACGCAGTATTTT
cdr3_aa: CASSVGGTDTQYF
j_call: TRBJ2-3
v_call: TRBV7-9
cdr3_length: 13
d_call: TRBD2
clone_size: NA

cdr3_nt: TGTGCCAGCAGTTTATCGTGGGCAGGGGGTTACACAGATACGCAGTATTTT
cdr3_aa: CASSLSWAGGYTDTQYF
j_call: TRBJ2-3
v_call: TRBV27
cdr3_length: 17
d_call: TRBD1
clone_size: NA

cdr3_nt: TGTGCCAGCAGCTTAGCCTCAGGGGAGGGCGTCCTGACTTTC
cdr3_aa: CASSLASGEGVLTF
j_call: TRBJ2-6
v_call: TRBV7-9
cdr3_length: 14
d_call: NA
clone_size: NA

cdr3_nt: TGTGCCTGGAGAGGGGGGGGCAATCAGCCCCAGCATTTT
cdr3_aa: CAWRGGGNQPQHF
j_call: TRBJ1-5
v_call: TRBV30
cdr3_length: 13
d_call: NA
clone_size: NA

cdr3_nt: TGTGCCACCAGCAGAGATCTGCTACAAGAGACCCAGTACTTC
cdr3_aa: CATSRDLLQETQYF
j_call: TRBJ2-5
v_call: TRBV15
cdr3_length: 14
d_call: NA
clone_size: NA

cdr3_nt: TGTGCCAGCAGCTTGGGAGGGACTGCTGTTAACACTGAAGCTTTCTTT
cdr3_aa: CASSLGGTAVNTEAFF
j_call: TRBJ1-1
v_call: TRBV5-4
cdr3_length: 16
d_call: NA
clone_size: NA

cdr3_nt: TGTGCCAGCAGCGGAGATCGACAGGGCGAAAACTATGGCTACACCTTC
cdr3_aa: CASSGDRQGENYGYTF
j_call: TRBJ1-2
v_call: TRBV9
cdr3_length: 16
d_call: TRBD1
clone_size: NA

cdr3_nt: TGCGCCAGCAGCTACAGCACAGATCAGCCCCAGCATTTT
cdr3_aa: CASSYSTDQPQHF
j_call: TRBJ1-5
v_call: TRBV5-1
cdr3_length: 13
d_call: NA
clone_size: few

cdr3_nt: TGTGCCAGTGGACTAGCGGGAGGGGCAGCGGGGGAGACCCAGTACTTC
cdr3_aa: CASGLAGGAAGETQYF
j_call: TRBJ2-5
v_call: TRBV19
cdr3_length: 16
d_call: TRBD2
clone_size: once

cdr3_nt: TGCGCCAGCACCGCGACAGGGGACACCGGGGAGCTGTTTTTT
cdr3_aa: CASTATGDTGELFF
j_call: TRBJ2-2
v_call: TRBV5-1
cdr3_length: 14
d_call: TRBD1
clone_size: few

cdr3_nt: TGCAGCGTTGCTCAAGGGACAGGGCCCCCCTACGAGCAGTACTTC
cdr3_aa: CSVAQGTGPPYEQYF
j_call: TRBJ2-7
v_call: TRBV29-1
cdr3_length: 15
d_call: TRBD1
clone_size: NA